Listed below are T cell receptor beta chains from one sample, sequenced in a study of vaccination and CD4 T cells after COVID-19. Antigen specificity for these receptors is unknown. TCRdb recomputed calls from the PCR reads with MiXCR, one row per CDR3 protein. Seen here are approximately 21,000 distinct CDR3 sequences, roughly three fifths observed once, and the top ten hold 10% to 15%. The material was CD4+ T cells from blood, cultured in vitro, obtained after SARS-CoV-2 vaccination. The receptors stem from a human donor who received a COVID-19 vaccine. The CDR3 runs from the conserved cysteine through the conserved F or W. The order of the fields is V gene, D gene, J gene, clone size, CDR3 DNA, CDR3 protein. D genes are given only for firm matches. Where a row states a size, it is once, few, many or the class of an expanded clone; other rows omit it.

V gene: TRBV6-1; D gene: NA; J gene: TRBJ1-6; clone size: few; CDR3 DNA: TGTGCCAGCAGTGAAGCGCCAGGAAGGGATTCACCCCTCCACTTT; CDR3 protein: CASSEAPGRDSPLHF
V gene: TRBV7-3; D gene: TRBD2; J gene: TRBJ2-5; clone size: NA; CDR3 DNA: TGTGCCAGCAGCCCGGGCGGGGGGGTCGGAGAGACCCAGTACTTC; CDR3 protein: CASSPGGGVGETQYF
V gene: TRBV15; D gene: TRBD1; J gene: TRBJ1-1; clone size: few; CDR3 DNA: TGTGCCACCAGCAGTGACAGGGTGAACACTGAAGCTTTCTTT; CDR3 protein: CATSSDRVNTEAFF
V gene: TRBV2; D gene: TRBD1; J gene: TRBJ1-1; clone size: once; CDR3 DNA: TGTGCCAGCAGTCGACAGGGGGCTAGGACTGAAGCTTCCTTT; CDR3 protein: CASSRQGARTEASF
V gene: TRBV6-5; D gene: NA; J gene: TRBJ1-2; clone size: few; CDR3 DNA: TGTGCCAGCAGTTACAGTAGGGGAGGCTACACCTTC; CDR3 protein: CASSYSRGGYTF
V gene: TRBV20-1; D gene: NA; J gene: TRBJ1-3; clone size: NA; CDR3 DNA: TGCAGTGCTAGACCGCCGGCCCCCACTCCCCCTTACTCTGGAAACACCATATATTTT; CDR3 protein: CSARPPAPTPPYSGNTIYF
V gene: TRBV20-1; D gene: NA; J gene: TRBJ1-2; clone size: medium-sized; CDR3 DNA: TGCAGTGCTAGGGGGGTCAATGGCTACACCTTC; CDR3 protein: CSARGVNGYTF
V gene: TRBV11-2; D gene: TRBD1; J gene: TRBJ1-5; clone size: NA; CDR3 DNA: TGTGCCAGCAGCTTACAGGGACAGAGCAATCAGCCCCAGCATTTT; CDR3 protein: CASSLQGQSNQPQHF
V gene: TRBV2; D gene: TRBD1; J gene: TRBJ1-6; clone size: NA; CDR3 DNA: TGTGCCAGCAGTGGGCAGGGGGCGAGATCACCCCTCCACTTT; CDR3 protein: CASSGQGARSPLHF
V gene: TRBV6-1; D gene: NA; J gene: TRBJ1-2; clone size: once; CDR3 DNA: TGTGCCAGCAGTGACAAATTATATGGCTACACCTTC; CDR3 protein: CASSDKLYGYTF
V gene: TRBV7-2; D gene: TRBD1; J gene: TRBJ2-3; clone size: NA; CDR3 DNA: TGTGCCAGCAGCTCCCGGACAGGGAGCACAGATACGCAGTATTTT; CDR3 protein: CASSSRTGSTDTQYF
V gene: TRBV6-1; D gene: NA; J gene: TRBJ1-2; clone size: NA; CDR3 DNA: TGTGCCAGCAGGAAGCGGCCCGAGACAGACTATGGCTACACCTTC; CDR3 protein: CASRKRPETDYGYTF
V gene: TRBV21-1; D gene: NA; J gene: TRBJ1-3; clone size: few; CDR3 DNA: TGTGCCAGCACCTCTGGAGATAGCTCTGGAAACACCATATATTTT; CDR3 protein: CASTSGDSSGNTIYF
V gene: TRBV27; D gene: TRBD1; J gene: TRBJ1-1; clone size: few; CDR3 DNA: TGTGCCAGCAGTCCTCTCGACAGGGGAGGAACTGAAGCTTTCTTT; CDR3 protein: CASSPLDRGGTEAFF
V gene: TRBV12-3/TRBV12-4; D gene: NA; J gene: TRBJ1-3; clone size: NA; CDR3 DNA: TGTGCCAGCAGCCGTGGAAACACCATATATTTT; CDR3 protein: CASSRGNTIYF
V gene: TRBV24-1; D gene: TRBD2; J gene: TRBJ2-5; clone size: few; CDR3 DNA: TGTGCCACTCCGAGAGGGACTAGCGGGGGCGAGCAAGAGACCCAGTACTTC; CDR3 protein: CATPRGTSGGEQETQYF
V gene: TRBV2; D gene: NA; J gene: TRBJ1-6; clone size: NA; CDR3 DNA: TGTGCCAGCAAGGGGGGCTTAGACTATAATTCACCCCTCCACTTT; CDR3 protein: CASKGGLDYNSPLHF
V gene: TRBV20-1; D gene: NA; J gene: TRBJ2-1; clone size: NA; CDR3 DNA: TGCAGTGCTAGAGTCGGGAGCTCCTACAATGAGCAGTTCTTC; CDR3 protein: CSARVGSSYNEQFF
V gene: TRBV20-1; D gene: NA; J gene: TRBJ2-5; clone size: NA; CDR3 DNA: TGCAGTGCTACCCTCTTCGGCGGGGCAGGACATAAGCAAGAGACCCAGTACTTC; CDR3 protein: CSATLFGGAGHKQETQYF
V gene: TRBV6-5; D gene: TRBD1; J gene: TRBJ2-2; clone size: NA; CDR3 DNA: TGTGCCAGCAGTTACTGGGACAGGGTCGCCGGGGAGCTGTTTTTT; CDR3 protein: CASSYWDRVAGELFF
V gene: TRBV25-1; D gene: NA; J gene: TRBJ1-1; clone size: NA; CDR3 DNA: TGTGCCAGCAGTGGGGGTCTCCGAGGGGAAGCTTTCTTT; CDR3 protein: CASSGGLRGEAFF
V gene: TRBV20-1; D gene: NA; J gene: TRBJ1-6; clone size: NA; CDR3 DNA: TGCAGTGCTAGCTGGGCAGGAAATAATAATTCACCCCTCCACTTT; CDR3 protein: CSASWAGNNNSPLHF
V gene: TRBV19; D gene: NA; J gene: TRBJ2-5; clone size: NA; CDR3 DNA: TGTGCCAGTAGTCGAGGAGCTCAAGAGACCCAGTACTTC; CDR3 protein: CASSRGAQETQYF
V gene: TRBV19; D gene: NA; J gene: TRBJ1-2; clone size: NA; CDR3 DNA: TGTGCCAGTAGTAGAGACGGAAACTATGGCTACACCTTC; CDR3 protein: CASSRDGNYGYTF
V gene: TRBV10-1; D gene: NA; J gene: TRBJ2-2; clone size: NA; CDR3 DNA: TGCGCCAGCAGTGAGCACCGGGACGGAAACACCGGGGAGCTGTTTTTT; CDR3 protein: CASSEHRDGNTGELFF
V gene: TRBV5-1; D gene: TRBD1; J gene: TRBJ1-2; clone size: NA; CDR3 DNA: TGCGCCAGCAGCCCATCGACAGGGGACTATGGCTACACCTTC; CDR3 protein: CASSPSTGDYGYTF
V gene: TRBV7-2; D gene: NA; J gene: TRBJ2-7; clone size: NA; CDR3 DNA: TGTGCCAGCAGCTTAGGAAGAACCTACGAGCAGTACTTC; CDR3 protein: CASSLGRTYEQYF
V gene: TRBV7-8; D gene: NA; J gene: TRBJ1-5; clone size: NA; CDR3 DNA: TGTGCCAGCAGCCCCCGGGGTAGCAATCAGCCCCAGCATTTT; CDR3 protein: CASSPRGSNQPQHF
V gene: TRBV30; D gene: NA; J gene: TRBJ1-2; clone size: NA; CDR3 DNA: TGTGCCTGGATAGGGGAGTATGGCTACACCTTC; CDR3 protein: CAWIGEYGYTF
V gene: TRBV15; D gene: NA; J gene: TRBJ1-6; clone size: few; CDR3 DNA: TGTGCCACCAGCAGAGACATTAGTGAATCACCCCTCCACTTT; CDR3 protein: CATSRDISESPLHF
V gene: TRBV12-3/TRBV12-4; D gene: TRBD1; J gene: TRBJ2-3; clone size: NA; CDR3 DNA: TGTGCCAGCAGTTTAGAGGACAGGGTTACAGATACGCAGTATTTT; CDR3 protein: CASSLEDRVTDTQYF
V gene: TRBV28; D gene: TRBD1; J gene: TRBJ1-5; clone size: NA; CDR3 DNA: TGTGCCAGCAGTTCCAGGGGGCTCGGCAATCAGCCCCAGCATTTT; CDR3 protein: CASSSRGLGNQPQHF
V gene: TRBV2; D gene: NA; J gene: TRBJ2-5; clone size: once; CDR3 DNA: TGTGCCAGCAGTGAACCGACCTCGGGACTTTCACAAGAGACCCAGTACTTC; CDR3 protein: CASSEPTSGLSQETQYF
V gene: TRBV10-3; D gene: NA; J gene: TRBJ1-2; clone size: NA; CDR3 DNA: TGTGCCATCAGTGAGAGTACAGCGTCCGACTATGGCTACACCTTC; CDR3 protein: CAISESTASDYGYTF
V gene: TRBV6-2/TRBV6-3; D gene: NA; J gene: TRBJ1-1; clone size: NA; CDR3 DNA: TGTGCCTGCGAACCTGTCCGGCCCATGAACACTGAAGCTTTCTTT; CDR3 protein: CACEPVRPMNTEAFF
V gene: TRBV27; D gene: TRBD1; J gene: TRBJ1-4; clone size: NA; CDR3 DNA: TGTGCCAGCAGTTTATCAGGGGGCGTAGGGGAAAAACTGTTTTTT; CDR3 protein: CASSLSGGVGEKLFF
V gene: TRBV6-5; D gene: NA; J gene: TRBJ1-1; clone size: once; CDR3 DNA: TGTGCCAGCAGTTACAGTCCAGGGGTCACTGAAGCTTTCTTT; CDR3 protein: CASSYSPGVTEAFF
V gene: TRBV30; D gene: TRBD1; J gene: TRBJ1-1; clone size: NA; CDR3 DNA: TGTGCCTGGAGTGCGACAGGGGGCACTGAAGCTTTCTTT; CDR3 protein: CAWSATGGTEAFF
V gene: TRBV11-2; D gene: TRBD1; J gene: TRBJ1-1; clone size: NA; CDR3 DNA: TGTGCCAGCAGCTCCTCAGGGGGCGCGGACACTGAAGCTTTCTTT; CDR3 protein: CASSSSGGADTEAFF
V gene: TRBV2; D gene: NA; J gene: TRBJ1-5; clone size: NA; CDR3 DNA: TGTGCCAGCAGCCCCGACAGATACAATCAGCCCCAGCATTTT; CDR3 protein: CASSPDRYNQPQHF
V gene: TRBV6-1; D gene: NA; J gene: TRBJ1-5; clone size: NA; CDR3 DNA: TGTGCCAGCAGTGAGGCCACACTGACGGATCAGCCCCAGCATTTT; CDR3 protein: CASSEATLTDQPQHF